The 18 T cell receptor beta chains below come from one sample, sequenced in a study of shared clonotypes between healthy human individuals. Clones were read by immunoSEQ multiplex PCR, and TCRdb kept only the in-frame ones, dropping some. The sample holds roughly 2.6 million clones; around nine tenths are singletons and the top ten take under 0.15%. Input material: naive CD4+ T cells sorted from blood. Subset in this sample: CD45RA+ positively selected. The source of these receptors is a man younger than 30 in good health.

The CDR3 DNA reads as TGTGCCAGTAGTATCCGGACAGGGGGCCTCTACGAGCAGTACTTC. This encodes CASSIRTGGLYEQYF. The chain employs TRBV19 and TRBJ2-7, with TRBD1 identical over 11 bases. Trimming at V came to 3 bases and at J to 3 bases, leaving 4 bases not matched to a gene. The CDR3 length is 15 residues. Germline V gene sequence: CDR1 LNHDA, CDR2 SQIVND (reference sequence).

The V call is TRBV5-4, the J call TRBJ2-2, with TRBD1 matching over 10 bases. Germline trimming cut 5 bases from V and 5 bases from J; bases unmatched to any gene: 3. Germline lookup yields CDR1 SGHNT and CDR2 YYREEE (reference sequence). This CDR3 contains 14 residues. CDR3 coding DNA: TGTGCCAGCAGGCAGGACAGGGGGACCGGGGAGCTGTTTTTT. Translating it yields CASRQDRGTGELFF. The whole variable domain, remainder taken from reference TRBV5-4 and TRBJ2-2, is ETGVTQSPTHLIKTRGQQVTLRCSSQSGHNTVSWYQQALGQGPQFIFQYYREEENGRGNFPPRFSGLQFPNYSSELNVNALELDDSALYLCASRQDRGTGELFFGEGSRLTVL.

V usage is TRBV5-1 and J usage is TRBJ2-7, with D perhaps matching TRBD2 (6 bases). This CDR3 has 14 amino acids. Trimming took off 1 base at V and 5 bases at J, with 13 bases between the two ends. CDR1 is SGHRS and CDR2 is YFSETQ in the germline V gene. The CDR3 DNA follows: TGCGCCAGCAGCTTGACGGGGGATGTGAACGAGCAGTACTTC. Encoded protein: CASSLTGDVNEQYF.

The V call is TRBV14, the J call TRBJ2-7; 7 nucleotides align to TRBD2. Germline V gene sequence: CDR1 SGHDN, CDR2 FVKESK. The CDR3 runs 16 residues. J lost 4 bases, V lost 4 bases, and 13 bases had no gene match. The CDR3 DNA is TGTGCCAGCAGCCTTACCCTAGCAGGGAGGGTTTACGAGCAGTACTTC. Residues: CASSLTLAGRVYEQYF. Supplemented by reference TRBV14 and TRBJ2-7, the full variable domain reads EAGVTQFPSHSVIEKGQTVTLRCDPISGHDNLYWYRRVMGKEIKFLLHFVKESKQDESGMPNNRFLAERTGGTYSTLKVQPAELEDSGVYFCASSLTLAGRVYEQYFGPGTRLTVT.

The chain carries TRBV7-2 and TRBJ2-1, with a weak D call TRBD2 (5 bases). Germline CDR1 reads SGHTA; CDR2 reads FQGNSA. Trimming removed 6 bases at V and 7 bases at J, with 13 bases between. The CDR3 is 13 amino acids. The chain's CDR3 is CASRSTRSNEQFF. The CDR3 coding sequence is TGTGCCAGCAGGTCTACTAGATCGAATGAGCAGTTCTTC.

The chain is built from TRBV6-6 and TRBJ1-2; D unresolved. Trimming took off 6 bases at V and 7 bases at J, with 9 bases between the two ends. Germline CDR1 MNHNY, CDR2 SVGAGI (reference sequence). The CDR3 extends over 11 amino acids. In DNA, the CDR3 is TGTGCCAGCAGAGACGATTTTGGCTACACCTTC. Translation gives CASRDDFGYTF.

The chain joins TRBV7-8 to TRBJ2-5; maybe TRBD1 (6 bases). With 4 bases removed from V and 5 bases from J, the gap between germline ends came to 20 bases. Looked up from germline, CDR1 is SGHVS and CDR2 is FQNEAQ. The CDR3 runs 16 residues. The CDR3 loop is CASSSWGQGKVETQYF. DNA of the CDR3: TGTGCCAGCAGCTCGTGGGGGCAGGGGAAGGTGGAGACCCAGTACTTC.

CDR3 region: CASHPSGGMNTEAFF. The CDR3 DNA is TGTGCCAGCCATCCATCAGGGGGCATGAACACTGAAGCTTTCTTT. The chain recombines TRBV27 with TRBJ1-1; 8 nucleotides match TRBD1. From germline, CDR1 is MNHEY and CDR2 SMNVEV (reference sequence). The CDR3 has 15 amino acids. The V segment lost 8 bases and the J segment 0 bases; nucleotides outside the gene matches: 8.

CDR3 loop: CASSEVQGRGNQPQHF. CDR3 nucleotide sequence: TGTGCCAGCAGTGAAGTACAGGGGCGAGGCAATCAGCCCCAGCATTTT. This sequence joins TRBV2 and TRBJ1-5; TRBD1 aligns across 7 bases. Trimming removed 1 base from V and 2 bases from J; junction bases left unmatched: 5. CDR1 and CDR2 from the germline V gene are SNHLY and FYNNEI. The CDR3 runs to 16 residues.

This clone was counted once. The V call is TRBV6-5, the J call TRBJ2-5; perhaps D is TRBD1 or TRBD2 (5 bases each). This CDR3 spans 11 amino acids. Between the trimmed V and J ends, which lost 10 bases and 5 bases, there was a span of 11 bases. The germline gives CDR1 MNHEY, CDR2 SVGAGI. DNA of the CDR3: TGTGCCACATCCAGGGAGGAGACCCAGTACTTC. This encodes CATSREETQYF.

The chain has TRBV1 and TRBJ2-7. TRBV1 is marked as a pseudogene. The CDR3 has 13 amino acids. The CDR3 protein is CTNPGARVYEQYF. The CDR3 nucleotides are TGCACCAACCCGGGGGCTCGGGTCTACGAGCAGTACTTC.

The chain joins TRBV28 to TRBJ1-4; D perhaps matches TRBD1 (6 bases). Germline V gene data show CDR1 as MDHEN and CDR2 as SYDVKM. The CDR3 covers 13 residues. V was cut by 8 bases and J by 7 bases, with 14 bases left in between. For the CDR3, the DNA is TGTGCCAGCGGAAGGGGGGTCGGTGAAAAACTGTTTTTT. This gives the protein CASGRGVGEKLFF. Together with reference TRBV28 and TRBJ1-4, the CDR3 gives the full variable domain: DVKVTQSSRYLVKRTGEKVFLECVQDMDHENMFWYRQDPGLGLRLIYFSYDVKMKEKGDIPEGYSVSREKKERFSLILESASTNQTSMYLCASGRGVGEKLFFGSGTQLSVL.

Only a few counts were recorded for this clone. DNA for the CDR3: TGTGCCAGCAACCAGAGGGGGAGTGCTTCACCCCTCCACTTT. It encodes CASNQRGSASPLHF. This chain connects TRBV6-5 to TRBJ1-6, with D possibly TRBD1 on 6 matching bases. The CDR3 consists of 14 residues. Germline values: CDR1 MNHEY, CDR2 SVGAGI. Deletions cut 7 bases from V and 9 bases from J, with 16 bases between.

The chain combines TRBV19 with TRBJ2-7; possible D gene TRBD1, 6 bases. V dropped 3 bases and J dropped 3 bases, with 15 bases sitting between them. The CDR3 runs 15 residues. Germline-derived CDR1 and CDR2 are LNHDA and SQIVND (reference sequence). The CDR3 here is CASSIGGRGIYEQYF. The DNA of the CDR3 is TGTGCCAGTAGTATCGGAGGTAGGGGGATCTACGAGCAGTACTTC. Combining the CDR3 with reference TRBV19 and TRBJ2-7 gives the whole variable domain DGGITQSPKYLFRKEGQNVTLSCEQNLNHDAMYWYRQDPGQGLRLIYYSQIVNDFQKGDIAEGYSVSREKKESFPLTVTSAQKNPTAFYLCASSIGGRGIYEQYFGPGTRLTVT.

The gene calls are TRBV4-3 and TRBJ2-1; 13 nucleotides align to TRBD2. Germline V CDR1 and CDR2: LGHNA, YSLEER. J was trimmed by 0 bases and V by 0 bases; bases with no gene match: 8. There are 20 residues in the CDR3. This CDR3 reads CASSQDGLAGVVVSYNEQFF. The DNA of the CDR3 is TGCGCCAGCAGCCAAGATGGACTAGCGGGAGTGGTAGTCTCCTACAATGAGCAGTTCTTC.

The J gene is TRBJ2-7, the V gene TRBV27; 14 bases are a match to TRBD2. Germline V gives CDR1 MNHEY, CDR2 SMNVEV (reference sequence). This CDR3 contains 18 residues. The V segment lost 2 bases and the J segment 3 bases; nucleotides outside the gene matches: 9. CDR3 sequence: CASSLGGGGLAGVYEQYF. In DNA, the CDR3 is TGTGCCAGCAGTTTAGGGGGTGGGGGACTAGCGGGAGTCTACGAGCAGTACTTC.

As to this clone: The same CDR3 can be traced to other DNA sequences in this sample. This rearrangement joins TRBV11-2 to TRBJ1-1; D possibly corresponds to TRBD1 (5 bases). Germline V lookup: CDR1 SGHAT, CDR2 FQNNGV. The V end was cut by 8 bases, the J end by 4 bases, with 14 bases between. The CDR3 covers 13 residues. The CDR3 nucleotides read TGTGCCAGCTCTCTGGGGGGAATCACTGAAGCTTTCTTT. The encoded protein is CASSLGGITEAFF.

This sequence joins TRBV2 and TRBJ2-2; D unclear. The V end was cut by 4 bases, the J end by 1 base, with 7 bases between. The CDR3 runs 14 residues. The V gene's germline CDR1 is SNHLY and CDR2 FYNNEI. This CDR3 is CASSGQKNTGELFF. CDR3 DNA sequence: TGTGCCAGCAGTGGGCAGAAGAACACCGGGGAGCTGTTTTTT.